The 22 T cell receptor beta chains below all came from one sample that was sequenced in a study of blood T cells in healthy people across ages (dated by TCRdb to 2015 to 2017). Receptors were amplified or captured by 5' RACE. Sequencing took place on an Illumina HiSeq 2500. A second 7 to 11 cycle PCR used a sample-barcoded 5' primer and a J-beta primer mix. TCRdb passed the public sequencing reads through fastp at Q25 and MiXCR, retaining productive beta sequences. Every entry covers one CDR3 protein and lists the most common genes and DNA from its rows. The sample has 600,000 or so distinct CDR3 sequences on record, under 55% of them singletons. The top ten constitute roughly 24% of the sample. Sequencing was done on a sample of blood. These receptor sequences come from a man older than 75 in good health.

The chain recombines TRBV15 with TRBJ1-2; 9 bases fit TRBD1. The CDR3 covers 17 residues. Trimming at V came to 8 bases and at J to 2 bases, leaving 15 bases not matched to a gene. CDR1 is LNHNV, CDR2 YYDKDF, per germline (reference sequence). The DNA of the CDR3 is TGTGCCACCTTCACAACAGGGGGCCGCCGTGCAAACTATGGCTACACCTTC. Amino acids: CATFTTGGRRANYGYTF.

The table lists this clonotype with a few counts. J is TRBJ1-6 and V is TRBV7-9; no firm D call. The CDR3 covers 12 residues. V was cut by 5 bases and J by 11 bases, with 10 bases left in between. Germline values: CDR1 SEHNR, CDR2 FQNEAQ (reference sequence). CDR3 bases: TGTGCCAGCAGCCTCGACGGGGCACCCCTCCACTTT. Its protein is CASSLDGAPLHF.

The V gene is TRBV12-3 or TRBV12-4, the J gene TRBJ2-1, with 9 positions matching TRBD2. The J call may be wrong; the DNA end is better matched by TRBJ2-7. CDR3 length: 17 residues. CDR3 nucleotide sequence: TGTGCCAGCAGTTTGGGGGCCAGCGGGAGGACCTACAATGAGCAGTACTTC. Its translation is CASSLGASGRTYNEQYF.

The rearrangement joins TRBV9 to TRBJ2-5; D remains ambiguous. This CDR3 is 14 amino acids long. The V gene's germline CDR1 is SGDLS and CDR2 YYNGEE. V dropped 3 bases and J dropped 5 bases, with 14 bases sitting between them. The CDR3 nucleotides read TGTGCCAGCAGCGCCGATATGGCGAGGGAGACCCAGTACTTC. Its protein is CASSADMARETQYF. Drawing the rest from reference TRBV9 and TRBJ2-5, the complete variable domain is DSGVTQTPKHLITATGQRVTLRCSPRSGDLSVYWYQQSLDQGLQFLIQYYNGEERAKGNILERFSAQQFPDLHSELNLSSLELGDSALYFCASSADMARETQYFGPGTRLLVL.

A word on this clonotype: A much larger clone lies one base from this, so it may be a read error. This chain joins TRBV6-6 and TRBJ2-3; D may be TRBD1 (6 bases). The CDR3 sequence is 14 residues long. Trimming took off 7 bases at V and 3 bases at J, with 14 bases between the two ends. Germline values: CDR1 MNHNY, CDR2 SVGAGI (reference sequence). CDR3 sequence reads: CASIARQGTDTQYF. For the CDR3, the DNA is TGTGCCAGCATTGCCCGGCAGGGGACAGATACGCAGTATTTT.

The sample holds a few counts of this clonotype. V is TRBV27 and J is TRBJ2-1, with 12 bases that match TRBD2. The trim removed 5 bases at V and 6 bases at J, leaving 5 bases unmatched. Germline V gene data show CDR1 as MNHEY and CDR2 as SMNVEV (reference sequence). The CDR3 loop spans 15 amino acids. The CDR3 protein is CASSPRLAGANEQFF. DNA of the CDR3: TGTGCCAGCAGTCCCAGACTAGCGGGGGCCAATGAGCAGTTCTTC.

This clonotype was seen ten or more times. CDR3 DNA: TGTGCCAGCAGGAGATCGAACACTGAAGCTTTCTTT. It encodes CASRRSNTEAFF. The V gene is TRBV6-6, the J gene TRBJ1-1; D not certain. CDR1 and CDR2 from the germline V gene are MNHNY and SVGAGI (reference sequence). Trimming removed 6 bases from V and 1 base from J, with 6 bases in between. The CDR3 has 12 amino acids.

This chain connects TRBV6-5 to TRBJ2-1; TRBD2 might be the D (6 bases). The DNA end favors TRBJ2-7, so the J call may be wrong. Looked up from germline, CDR1 is MNHEY and CDR2 is SVGAGI. The CDR3 has 14 residues. The CDR3 sequence is CASRKAGFYNEQYF. The CDR3 DNA reads as TGTGCCAGCAGGAAAGCGGGTTTCTACAATGAGCAGTACTTC.

A few counts support this clonotype. The V and J genes are TRBV7-6 and TRBJ1-3; D is unclear. V lost 5 bases to trimming and J lost 2 bases, with 4 bases between them. The CDR3 is 12 residues long. Germline V lookup: CDR1 SGHVS, CDR2 FNYEAQ. The CDR3: CASSKAGNTIYF. Here the CDR3 DNA reads TGTGCCAGCAGCAAAGCTGGAAACACCATATATTTT.

This clonotype has only a few counts. V and J are TRBV10-3 and TRBJ2-1; tentatively, D is TRBD2 (5 bases). Trimming took off 4 bases at V and 0 bases at J, with 13 bases between the two ends. The CDR3 consists of 16 residues. CDR1 and CDR2 from the germline V gene are ENHRY and SYGVKD. The CDR3 loop is CAISGPTSSSYNEQFF. The CDR3 DNA follows: TGTGCCATCAGTGGACCTACTAGTAGCTCCTACAATGAGCAGTTCTTC.

This clonotype showed up just a few times. The chain combines TRBV3-1 with TRBJ2-7; D is unresolved. Germline assignment: CDR1 LGHDT and CDR2 YNNKEL (reference sequence). V was trimmed by 3 bases and J by 5 bases, leaving 8 bases between them. The CDR3 covers 12 residues. DNA for the CDR3: TGTGCCAGCAGCCAGTACTCTAACGAGCAGTACTTC. Its protein product is CASSQYSNEQYF.

This clonotype was detected a few times. The chain carries TRBV20-1 and TRBJ2-3; tentatively, D is TRBD1 (6 bases). Germline CDR1 is DFQATT and CDR2 is SNEGSKA (reference sequence). Trimming left V 6 bases short and J 1 base short, with 14 bases between. CDR3 size: 14 residues. In nucleotides, the CDR3 is TGCAGTGCCATCAGGGGTATAGGCACAGATACGCAGTATTTT. This codes for CSAIRGIGTDTQYF.

The chain is built from TRBV16 and TRBJ1-5; D remains unclear. CDR3 length: 13 amino acids. The germline V gene encodes CDR1 KGHSY and CDR2 FQNENV. The ends were cut back, 0 bases at V and 7 bases at J, with 7 bases in the middle. CDR3: CASSQSLVQPQHF. Here the CDR3 DNA reads TGTGCCAGCAGCCAATCATTGGTCCAGCCCCAGCATTTT.

The chain employs TRBV6-6 and TRBJ2-3, with no clear D. Germline CDR1 and CDR2: MNHNY and SVGAGI (reference sequence). Between the trimmed V and J ends, which lost 6 bases and 0 bases, there was a span of 16 bases. The length of the CDR3 is 16 residues. CDR3 sequence (DNA): TGTGCCAGCAGCCCCTTACACGTTTCTAGCACAGATACGCAGTATTTT. Encoded protein: CASSPLHVSSTDTQYF.

The sample holds many counts of this clonotype. The gene calls are TRBV7-8 and TRBJ2-3, with D unclear. Germline V gene data show CDR1 as SGHVS and CDR2 as FQNEAQ. The CDR3 has 15 amino acids. V lost 4 bases and J 2 bases, leaving 13 bases between the germline ends. The CDR3 is CASSSRMWVTDTQYF. The CDR3 DNA reads as TGTGCCAGCAGCTCGCGGATGTGGGTCACAGATACGCAGTATTTT.

The V call is TRBV10-3, the J call TRBJ2-3; D gene unclear. The germline V and J ends were trimmed by 4 bases and 2 bases, with 16 bases remaining between them. CDR1 ENHRY and CDR2 SYGVKD come from the germline V gene. The CDR3 covers 16 residues. This CDR3 is CAISAVGSLNTDTQYF. CDR3 nucleotides: TGTGCCATCAGTGCAGTGGGCAGCTTAAACACAGATACGCAGTATTTT.

The chain carries TRBV7-2 and TRBJ1-6, with D unresolved. Germline assignment: CDR1 SGHTA and CDR2 FQGNSA. The CDR3 length is 15 residues. Trimming took 5 bases from V and 2 from J, leaving 10 bases between them. CDR3 sequence: CASSPQTTYNSPLHF. CDR3 bases: TGTGCCAGCAGCCCTCAGACTACCTATAATTCACCCCTCCACTTT.

The sample holds one count of this clonotype. V and J are TRBV7-9 and TRBJ2-5; perhaps TRBD2 as D (6 bases). Trimming removed 5 bases from V and 2 bases from J, with 12 bases in between. The germline CDR1 and CDR2 sequences are SEHNR and FQNEAQ (reference sequence). The CDR3 consists of 14 residues. DNA for the CDR3: TGTGCCAGCAGCCCGGGACGGGGGCAAGAGACCCAGTACTTC. It specifies CASSPGRGQETQYF.

This clonotype was detected only a few times. The chain has TRBV7-8 and TRBJ2-1, with 15 bases matching TRBD2. The ends lost 4 bases at V and 7 bases at J; junction bases unmatched: 5. This CDR3 is built from 16 residues. The germline CDR1 and CDR2 sequences are SGHVS and FQNEAQ. The CDR3 loop reads CASSSRTSGGANEQFF. The CDR3 region has the DNA TGTGCCAGCAGCTCTAGGACTAGCGGGGGGGCAAATGAGCAGTTCTTC.

This chain uses TRBV6-2 or TRBV6-3 with TRBJ2-1, with D tentatively TRBD1 (6 bases). V lost 4 bases and J 5 bases, leaving 18 bases between the germline ends. CDR1 is MNHEY, CDR2 SVGEGT, per germline. This CDR3 is 16 amino acids long. CDR3 protein: CASSSASEDRDNEQFF. For the CDR3, the DNA is TGTGCCAGCAGTTCGGCTTCCGAGGACAGAGACAATGAGCAGTTCTTC.

In this sample, this clonotype turned up a few times. The chain has TRBV11-3 and TRBJ2-5; 7 bases map to TRBD2. The J segment lost 3 bases and the V segment lost 2 bases, leaving 6 bases of the junction unmatched. CDR3 length: 15 residues. The germline CDR1 and CDR2 sequences are SGHNT and YENEEA. The CDR3 DNA reads TGTGCCAGCAGCTTAAATCCGACTAGCAAAGAGACCCAGTACTTC. Its protein is CASSLNPTSKETQYF.

This clonotype was counted a few times. The genes are TRBV29-1 and TRBJ2-5; 7 bases fit TRBD1. The CDR3 runs to 13 residues. The V gene end was trimmed by 6 bases and the J gene end by 11 bases; junction bases not matched to a gene: 15. Germline V lookup: CDR1 SQVTM, CDR2 ANQGSEA. The DNA for the CDR3 is TGCAGCGTGGAATGGGACAGATCTATAGGGCAGTACTTC. As protein: CSVEWDRSIGQYF. The complete variable domain, with remaining parts taken from reference TRBV29-1 and TRBJ2-5, reads SAVISQKPSRDICQRGTSLTIQCQVDSQVTMMFWYRQQPGQSLTLIATANQGSEATYESGFVIDKFPISRPNLTFSTLTVSNMSPEDSSIYLCSVEWDRSIGQYFGPGTRLLVL.